The 9 T cell receptor beta chains in this list originate from one sample, sequenced in a study of blood T cell repertoires in COVID-19. Here immunoSEQ multiplex PCR was the method, and the copy in TCRdb shows in-frame clones only, minus some. The sample has some 350,000 clones, 80% to 90% seen once. The sequenced sample was PBMCs or T cells enriched from blood (not recorded which). All receptors come from a man younger than 45 who had recovered from COVID-19.

The chain employs TRBV5-1 and TRBJ2-7; a weak D match, TRBD2 (5 bases). The CDR3 sequence is 14 residues long. V was cut by 0 bases and J by 3 bases, with 10 bases left in between. Germline CDR1 and CDR2: SGHRS and YFSETQ. In nucleotides, the CDR3 is TGCGCCAGCAGCTTGGGAGGGAACGGCTACGAGCAGTACTTC. Its translation is CASSLGGNGYEQYF.

The CDR3 sequence: CASGLPHSGGHNEQFF. The CDR3 nucleotides read TGTGCTAGTGGTCTCCCTCATAGCGGGGGGCACAATGAGCAGTTCTTC. This rearrangement joins TRBV12-5 to TRBJ2-1; 10 bases match TRBD2. Germline loops: CDR1 LGHNT, CDR2 FRNRAP. The ends lost 5 bases at V and 5 bases at J; junction bases unmatched: 9. This CDR3 is 16 amino acids long.

The chain has TRBV14 and TRBJ2-1; D is unresolved. V was trimmed by 0 bases and J by 5 bases, leaving 8 bases between them. The CDR3 is 14 amino acids. Germline V gene data show CDR1 as SGHDN and CDR2 as FVKESK. In DNA form, the CDR3 reads TGTGCCAGCAGCCAAGAACCAGGAAACAATGAGCAGTTCTTC. Protein: CASSQEPGNNEQFF.

CDR3 residues: CSVVPRSLEGNEQFF. As DNA, the CDR3 is TGCAGCGTCGTCCCGCGGAGTCTTGAGGGTAATGAGCAGTTCTTC. The V call is TRBV29-1, the J call TRBJ2-1; possibly TRBD2 for D (5 bases). Germline V gene data show CDR1 as SQVTM and CDR2 as ANQGSEA. V shed 6 bases and J shed 7 bases, with 22 bases lying between them. This CDR3 spans 15 amino acids.

The chain couples TRBV19 to TRBJ1-1; TRBD1 agrees at 7 bases. CDR1 and CDR2 from the germline V gene are LNHDA and SQIVND (reference sequence). Unmatched junction bases numbered 4, after V lost 5 bases and J lost 1 base. There are 14 residues in the CDR3. CDR3 in amino acids: CASSQQGPNTEAFF. In nucleotides, the CDR3 is TGTGCCAGTAGTCAACAGGGGCCGAACACTGAAGCTTTCTTT.

The chain couples TRBV9 to TRBJ1-3, with D possibly matching TRBD1 (5 bases). This CDR3 contains 16 residues. In germline, CDR1 is SGDLS, CDR2 YYNGEE. V lost 0 bases to trimming and J lost 0 bases, with 10 bases between them. The CDR3 protein is CASSVGGQSSGNTIYF. CDR3 nucleotide sequence: TGTGCCAGCAGCGTAGGGGGCCAGAGCTCTGGAAACACCATATATTTT.

This chain joins TRBV11-2 and TRBJ1-1; possible D gene TRBD1, 6 bases. This CDR3 comprises 16 residues. Deletions cut 0 bases from V and 3 bases from J, with 14 bases between. Germline V CDR1 and CDR2: SGHAT, FQNNGV. The CDR3 reads CASSLDTWTVDTEAFF. CDR3 in DNA: TGTGCCAGCAGCTTAGATACATGGACAGTTGACACTGAAGCTTTCTTT.

This clone appeared a few times. V usage is TRBV10-3 and J usage is TRBJ1-2; D is ambiguous. Trimming pared 0 bases from V and 0 bases from J, leaving 5 bases between. Germline CDR1 reads ENHRY; CDR2 reads SYGVKD. The CDR3 totals 14 residues. The CDR3 nucleotides read TGTGCCATCAGTGAGTCGCCGGCTAACTATGGCTACACCTTC. Protein sequence: CAISESPANYGYTF.

The rearrangement uses TRBV5-4 and TRBJ1-2, with D unresolved. V shed 4 bases and J shed 6 bases, with 13 bases lying between them. The CDR3 spans 13 residues. The germline V gene has CDR1 SGHNT and CDR2 YYREEE (reference sequence). CDR3 sequence (DNA): TGTGCCAGCAGCCCCGTCGGGAACGATGGCTACACCTTC. It is translated as CASSPVGNDGYTF.